Listed here are 25 T cell receptor beta chains from one sample, sequenced in a study of control samples from healthy donors and cancer patients. TCRdb's copy holds only in-frame clones and misses some; the assay was immunoSEQ multiplex PCR. The repertoire includes roughly 190,000 clones, roughly nine tenths of them detected once, and approximately 1.8% sits in the top ten. Sequenced: blood. The receptors shown here come from a man aged 25-40 years in good health.

This chain connects TRBV5-1 to TRBJ1-1, with D perhaps matching TRBD1 (5 bases). The CDR3 covers 16 residues. V lost 0 bases to trimming and J lost 5 bases, with 17 bases between them. Germline V gene sequence: CDR1 SGHRS, CDR2 YFSETQ. The CDR3 coding sequence is TGCGCCAGCAGCTTGGGTCTTCGGGGCGGCGGGACTGAAGCTTTCTTT. Translating gives CASSLGLRGGGTEAFF.

The V and J genes are TRBV13 and TRBJ1-2; D unclear. Trimming took 1 base from V and 8 from J, leaving 11 bases between them. CDR3 size: 13 residues. Germline V CDR1 and CDR2: PRHDT, FYEKMQ (reference sequence). This CDR3 is CASSLEYIGGYTF. DNA for the CDR3: TGTGCCAGCAGCTTAGAGTATATAGGGGGCTACACCTTC. Complete variable domain (other parts from reference TRBV13 and TRBJ1-2): AAGVIQSPRHLIKEKRETATLKCYPIPRHDTVYWYQQGPGQDPQFLISFYEKMQSDKGSIPDRFSAQQFSDYHSELNMSSLELGDSALYFCASSLEYIGGYTFGSGTRLTVV.

This clone occurred a few times. The rearrangement joins TRBV4-1 to TRBJ1-2; 8 bases are shared with TRBD1. The CDR3 has 17 residues. Germline V gene lookup returns CDR1 MGHRA and CDR2 YSYEKL. Germline trimming cut 1 base from V and 4 bases from J; bases unmatched to any gene: 11. Written as DNA, the CDR3 is TGCGCCAGCAGCCAAGGGGGCAGGGGGCGCCGGGGCTATGGCTACACCTTC. Amino acids: CASSQGGRGRRGYGYTF.

This chain uses TRBV23-1 with TRBJ2-7; 9 bases match TRBD1. TRBV23-1 is assigned to the ORF class and has an uncertain function. The ends lost 8 bases at V and 2 bases at J; junction bases unmatched: 7. CDR3 length: 14 amino acids. CDR3 loop: CASRTGGRTYEQYF. DNA for the CDR3: TGCGCCAGCCGAACAGGGGGCCGGACCTACGAGCAGTACTTC.

This chain links TRBV10-1 with TRBJ1-1; perhaps TRBD1 as D (5 bases). CDR3 size: 15 residues. CDR1 and CDR2 (germline): WNHNN, SYGVQD (reference sequence). V was pared by 1 base and J by 6 bases, with 15 bases between. DNA for the CDR3: TGCGCCAGCAGTGAGTACCCCAAGACAGCAGCTGAAGCTTTCTTT. Protein sequence: CASSEYPKTAAEAFF.

This chain joins TRBV9 and TRBJ2-1; 9 bases are a match to TRBD2. This CDR3 comprises 15 residues. Trimming took 0 bases from V and 8 from J; bases not matched to a gene: 6. Germline CDR1 is SGDLS and CDR2 is YYNGEE. Here the CDR3 DNA reads TGTGCCAGCAGCGTAGGGGGCGGGGGGGGGTATGAGCAGTTCTTC. It specifies CASSVGGGGGYEQFF. The variable domain in full, with the rest retrieved from reference TRBV9 and TRBJ2-1, is DSGVTQTPKHLITATGQRVTLRCSPRSGDLSVYWYQQSLDQGLQFLIQYYNGEERAKGNILERFSAQQFPDLHSELNLSSLELGDSALYFCASSVGGGGGYEQFFGPGTRLTVL.

The rearrangement links TRBV6-1 to TRBJ1-1, with D possibly matching TRBD1 (5 bases). V was trimmed by 3 bases and J by 4 bases, leaving 9 bases between them. This CDR3 has 13 amino acids. CDR1 and CDR2 (germline): MNHNS, SASEGT. Written as DNA, the CDR3 is TGTGCCAGCAGTGACAGGGTGGGCACTGAAGCTTTCTTT. It translates to CASSDRVGTEAFF.

The V gene is TRBV19, the J gene TRBJ1-2, with 9 bases fitting TRBD1. Unmatched junction bases numbered 7, after V lost 2 bases and J lost 3 bases. The CDR3 is made up of 16 amino acids. The germline gives CDR1 LNHDA, CDR2 SQIVND (reference sequence). CDR3 in amino acids: CASSILRTGVHYGYTF. CDR3 bases: TGTGCCAGTAGTATACTACGGACAGGGGTACACTATGGCTACACCTTC. The full variable domain, its missing parts supplied by reference TRBV19 and TRBJ1-2, is DGGITQSPKYLFRKEGQNVTLSCEQNLNHDAMYWYRQDPGQGLRLIYYSQIVNDFQKGDIAEGYSVSREKKESFPLTVTSAQKNPTAFYLCASSILRTGVHYGYTFGSGTRLTVV.

This rearrangement joins TRBV2 to TRBJ2-7; D is unresolved. This CDR3 has 11 residues. V lost 8 bases and J lost 0, with 5 bases in between. Germline V gives CDR1 SNHLY, CDR2 FYNNEI. The CDR3 DNA reads TGTGCCAGCCTCGGCTCCTACGAGCAGTACTTC. It specifies CASLGSYEQYF.

This sequence joins TRBV19 and TRBJ1-2, with 8 bases matching TRBD1. Germline V gene lookup returns CDR1 LNHDA and CDR2 SQIVND (reference sequence). Trimming removed 6 bases from V and 2 bases from J; junction bases left unmatched: 5. There are 14 residues in the CDR3. The DNA for the CDR3 is TGTGCCAGTAGGCAGGGGGCGAGGAACTATGGCTACACCTTC. Amino acid sequence: CASRQGARNYGYTF.

The chain uses TRBV30 and TRBJ1-2, with 8 bases that match TRBD1. The CDR3 spans 15 residues. The germline V gene encodes CDR1 GTSNPN and CDR2 SVGIG (reference sequence). The V gene end was trimmed by 0 bases and the J gene end by 8 bases; junction bases not matched to a gene: 11. The CDR3 here is CAWSVERTGSKGYTF. The CDR3 DNA follows: TGTGCCTGGAGTGTAGAAAGGACAGGGAGTAAAGGCTACACCTTC.

This chain uses TRBV5-1 with TRBJ2-7; a possible D gene is TRBD1 (7 bases). The CDR3 contains 16 residues. With 0 bases removed from V and 2 bases from J, the gap between germline ends came to 15 bases. Germline CDR1 is SGHRS and CDR2 is YFSETQ. The CDR3 here is CASSLAFRGRPYEQYF. The CDR3 nucleotides read TGCGCCAGCAGCTTGGCCTTCAGGGGGAGGCCCTACGAGCAGTACTTC.

V is TRBV5-1 and J is TRBJ2-3; D ambiguous. The CDR3 is made up of 14 amino acids. The germline V gene encodes CDR1 SGHRS and CDR2 YFSETQ. With 2 bases removed from V and 0 bases from J, the gap between germline ends came to 7 bases. The CDR3 region is CASSLQTSTDTQYF. DNA of the CDR3: TGCGCCAGCAGCTTACAGACTAGCACAGATACGCAGTATTTT.

The chain has TRBV5-1 and TRBJ2-1; tentatively, D is TRBD2 (6 bases). The V end lost 1 base, the J end lost 3 bases, and 8 bases lay between the germline ends. Germline assignment: CDR1 SGHRS and CDR2 YFSETQ. This CDR3 region has 14 residues. CDR3 residues: CASSLRGNYNEQFF. CDR3 nucleotide sequence: TGCGCCAGCAGCTTGCGGGGGAACTACAATGAGCAGTTCTTC.

The rearrangement joins TRBV3-1 (or the pseudogene TRBV3-2) to TRBJ1-4; a weak D match, TRBD1 (5 bases). Trimming stripped 2 bases from V and 7 bases from J, with 11 bases between. The CDR3 has 14 residues. CDR1 and CDR2 from the germline V gene are LGHDT and YNNKEL (reference sequence). CDR3 region: CASSQWGRGEKLFF. CDR3 bases: TGTGCCAGCAGCCAATGGGGACGCGGTGAAAAACTGTTTTTT.

The gene calls are TRBV6-6 and TRBJ2-6; D is perhaps TRBD1 or TRBD2 (6 bases each). Germline assignment: CDR1 MNHNY and CDR2 SVGAGI (reference sequence). The ends were cut back, 6 bases at V and 2 bases at J, with 11 bases in the middle. The CDR3 extends over 15 amino acids. The CDR3 here is CASSLEGAGANVLTF. The DNA of the CDR3 is TGTGCCAGCAGCTTGGAGGGGGCTGGGGCCAACGTCCTGACTTTC.

This clone has only one observation. The chain joins TRBV5-1 to TRBJ2-7, with a possible D match to TRBD2 (5 bases). The CDR3 loop spans 13 amino acids. The ends were cut back, 7 bases at V and 4 bases at J, with 15 bases in the middle. Germline loops: CDR1 SGHRS, CDR2 YFSETQ. CDR3 DNA: TGCGCCAGCGCTGAGGGTGGCAGATACGAGCAGTACTTC. Translated: CASAEGGRYEQYF.

The J gene is TRBJ1-6, the V gene TRBV6-5, with 10 bases identical to TRBD1. CDR1 is MNHEY and CDR2 is SVGAGI in the germline V gene. With 5 bases clipped from V and 10 bases from J, the junction kept 8 bases outside the gene matches. The CDR3 is made up of 15 amino acids. CDR3 sequence reads: CASSRGQGLESPLHF. In DNA, the CDR3 is TGTGCCAGCAGTCGGGGACAGGGGTTAGAATCACCCCTCCACTTT.

This clone occurred once. The chain uses TRBV7-6 and TRBJ2-2, with a possible D match to TRBD1 (6 bases). CDR3 length: 18 amino acids. V lost 4 bases to trimming and J lost 4 bases, with 22 bases between them. CDR1 and CDR2 (germline): SGHVS, FNYEAQ. The chain's CDR3 is CASSSRGTSFGGTGELFF. The CDR3 DNA sequence: TGTGCCAGCAGCTCAAGAGGGACATCTTTTGGAGGCACCGGGGAGCTGTTTTTT.

The V call is TRBV18, the J call TRBJ1-1; D is possibly TRBD1 (5 bases). The CDR3 totals 16 residues. The germline V and J ends were trimmed by 3 bases and 1 base, with 15 bases remaining between them. From germline, CDR1 is KGHSH and CDR2 LQKENI. In DNA, the CDR3 is TGTGCCAGCTCACCCGGGACCCAATGGAGGAACACTGAAGCTTTCTTT. Amino acids: CASSPGTQWRNTEAFF.

This clone appeared once. The rearrangement uses TRBV10-2 and TRBJ1-1; D is ambiguous. V was clipped by 2 bases and J by 1 base, with 17 bases between them. The germline gives CDR1 WSHSY, CDR2 SAAADI. CDR3 size: 17 residues. The CDR3 region is CASSEPGSSGPNTEAFF. Written as DNA, the CDR3 is TGCGCCAGCAGTGAGCCGGGATCAAGTGGGCCGAACACTGAAGCTTTCTTT.

This clone showed up just once. V gene TRBV9 combines with J gene TRBJ1-1; 7 bases are shared with TRBD1. CDR1 and CDR2 from the germline V gene are SGDLS and YYNGEE. V trimming: 5 bases; J trimming: 1 base; junction bases outside the gene matches: 17. The CDR3 length is 18 residues. The CDR3 spells CASSPTGRLTGRNTEAFF. DNA for the CDR3: TGTGCCAGCAGTCCCACAGGGAGGTTGACAGGGCGGAACACTGAAGCTTTCTTT.

This rearrangement joins TRBV4-2 to TRBJ1-2, with 8 bases matching TRBD1. After removal of 1 base from V and 5 bases from J, the junction contained 12 bases not matched to a gene. The CDR3 consists of 17 residues. Germline lookup yields CDR1 LGHNA and CDR2 YNFKEQ. The CDR3 region is CASSQVVSGTGPYGYTF. In nucleotides, the CDR3 is TGTGCCAGCAGCCAAGTAGTCTCCGGGACAGGACCATATGGCTACACCTTC.

The chain combines TRBV7-6 with TRBJ2-1, with TRBD1 matching over 7 bases. J was trimmed by 0 bases and V by 4 bases; bases with no gene match: 6. The CDR3 is 16 amino acids. Germline lookup yields CDR1 SGHVS and CDR2 FNYEAQ. CDR3 DNA: TGTGCCAGCAGCTCGAGACAGGGAAGCTCCTACAATGAGCAGTTCTTC. Encoded protein: CASSSRQGSSYNEQFF.

V usage is TRBV5-4 and J usage is TRBJ2-3; no clear D gene. Trimming pared 1 base from V and 4 bases from J, leaving 10 bases between. Germline V gene lookup returns CDR1 SGHNT and CDR2 YYREEE (reference sequence). This CDR3 has 14 residues. CDR3 in DNA: TGTGCCAGCAGCTTGCGGTACCCGGCAGATACGCAGTATTTT. This translates into CASSLRYPADTQYF.